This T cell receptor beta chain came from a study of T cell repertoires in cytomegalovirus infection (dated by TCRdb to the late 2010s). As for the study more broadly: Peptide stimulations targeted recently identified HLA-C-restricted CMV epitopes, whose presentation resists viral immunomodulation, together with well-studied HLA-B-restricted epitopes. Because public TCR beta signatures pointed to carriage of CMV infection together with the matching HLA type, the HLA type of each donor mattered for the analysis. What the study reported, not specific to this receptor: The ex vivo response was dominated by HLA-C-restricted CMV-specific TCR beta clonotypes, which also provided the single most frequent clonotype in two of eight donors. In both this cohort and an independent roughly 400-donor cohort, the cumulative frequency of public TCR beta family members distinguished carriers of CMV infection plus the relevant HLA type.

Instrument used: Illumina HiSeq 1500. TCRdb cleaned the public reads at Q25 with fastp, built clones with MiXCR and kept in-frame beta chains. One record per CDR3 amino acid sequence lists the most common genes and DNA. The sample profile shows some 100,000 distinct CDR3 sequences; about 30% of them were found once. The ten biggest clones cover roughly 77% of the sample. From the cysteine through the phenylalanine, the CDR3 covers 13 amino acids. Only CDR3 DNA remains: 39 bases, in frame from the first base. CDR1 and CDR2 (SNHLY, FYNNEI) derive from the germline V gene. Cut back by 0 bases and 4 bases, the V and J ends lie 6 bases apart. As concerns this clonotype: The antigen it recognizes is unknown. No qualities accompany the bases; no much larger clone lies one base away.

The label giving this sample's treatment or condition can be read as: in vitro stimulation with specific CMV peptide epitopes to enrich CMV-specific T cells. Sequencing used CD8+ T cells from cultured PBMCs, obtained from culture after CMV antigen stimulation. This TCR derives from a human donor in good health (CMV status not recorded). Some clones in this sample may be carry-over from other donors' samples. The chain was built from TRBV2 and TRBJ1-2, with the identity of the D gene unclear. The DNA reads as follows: TGTGCCAGCAGTGAAGCGGTCTTCTATGGCTACACCTTC. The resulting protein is CASSEAVFYGYTF.